The 19 T cell receptor beta chains listed next were all sequenced from one sample in a study of T cell responses to AZD1222 COVID-19 vaccine. Only in-frame clones appear in the TCRdb table, and some are missing; sequencing was by immunoSEQ multiplex PCR. The table shows approximately 110,000 clones, with roughly 90% occurring only once. Sequencing was performed on peripheral blood, taken on day 0 of AZD1222 vaccination. The receptors shown here come from an adult in good health.

The chain recombines TRBV5-6 with TRBJ1-2; D is unresolved. This CDR3 contains 13 residues. V gave up 2 bases and J gave up 7 bases, with 12 bases separating them. From germline, CDR1 is SGHDT and CDR2 YYEEEE. CDR3 nucleotides: TGTGCCAGCAGCTTACAAGACGGGTTTGGCTACACCTTC. Translated, it gives CASSLQDGFGYTF.

The chain combines TRBV3-1 (or the pseudogene TRBV3-2) with TRBJ2-7; 10 nucleotides agree with TRBD1. Looked up from germline, CDR1 is LGHDT and CDR2 is YNNKEL (reference sequence). V shed 10 bases and J 3 bases; nucleotides not matched to a gene: 6. This CDR3 is built from 13 residues. Here the CDR3 DNA reads TGTGCCACCGGACAGGGGGTAAACTACGAGCAGTACTTC. Its translation is CATGQGVNYEQYF.

CDR3 amino acids: CASSPPGINGYTF. The CDR3 nucleotides read TGTGCCAGCAGCCCTCCAGGAATCAATGGCTACACCTTC. This rearrangement joins TRBV7-9 to TRBJ1-2; the D is unclear. The CDR3 sequence is 13 residues long. Trimming took off 5 bases at V and 6 bases at J, with 13 bases between the two ends. The germline V gene has CDR1 SEHNR and CDR2 FQNEAQ (reference sequence).

This rearrangement joins TRBV27 to TRBJ2-3, with D perhaps matching TRBD1 (6 bases). The CDR3 is 15 amino acids. V was trimmed by 5 bases and J by 4 bases, leaving 16 bases between them. CDR1 is MNHEY, CDR2 SMNVEV, per germline (reference sequence). DNA of the CDR3: TGTGCCAGCAGTCCCCCCCCGGACAGTCCAGATACGCAGTATTTT. As protein: CASSPPPDSPDTQYF.

This chain joins TRBV7-2 and TRBJ2-7, with D possibly TRBD1 on 5 matching bases. The germline CDR1 and CDR2 sequences are SGHTA and FQGNSA. The CDR3 is 14 amino acids. The V end lost 5 bases, the J end lost 4 bases, and 15 bases lay between the germline ends. For the CDR3, the DNA is TGTGCCAGCAGCACCCGACAGTGGCCTTACGAGCAGTACTTC. It translates to CASSTRQWPYEQYF.

The gene calls are TRBV5-1 and TRBJ2-7, with 10 bases matching TRBD2. Looked up from germline, CDR1 is SGHRS and CDR2 is YFSETQ. The CDR3 length is 15 residues. V was clipped by 0 bases and J by 4 bases; unmatched bases: 4. The CDR3 DNA is TGCGCCAGCAGCTTGGAGATTAGCGGGGGGTACGAGCAGTACTTC. Residues: CASSLEISGGYEQYF.

This rearrangement joins TRBV24-1 to TRBJ1-5; D ambiguous. Germline CDR1 is KGHDR and CDR2 is SFDVKD. The length of the CDR3 is 13 residues. The V end lost 6 bases, the J end lost 7 bases, and 12 bases lay between the germline ends. CDR3 sequence reads: CATSRRRGQPQHF. The CDR3 DNA is TGTGCCACCAGTAGACGCAGAGGGCAGCCCCAGCATTTT.

The chain carries TRBV2 and TRBJ2-7; 15 bases are a match to TRBD2. With V trimmed by 7 bases and J by 6 bases, 4 bases remained unmatched. The CDR3 is made up of 14 amino acids. CDR1 is SNHLY, CDR2 FYNNEI, per germline. CDR3 sequence reads: CASKSGLAGGEQYF. CDR3 in DNA: TGTGCCAGCAAGTCGGGACTAGCGGGAGGCGAGCAGTACTTC.

The chain joins TRBV7-9 to TRBJ2-3; D is tentatively TRBD1 or TRBD2 (7 bases each). V lost 1 base to trimming and J lost 7 bases, with 12 bases between them. This CDR3 has 14 amino acids. Germline CDR1 reads SEHNR; CDR2 reads FQNEAQ (reference sequence). The CDR3 bases are TGTGCCAGCAGCTTAGGACAGGGAGGGAATACGCAGTATTTT. It specifies CASSLGQGGNTQYF. Drawing the rest from reference TRBV7-9 and TRBJ2-3, the complete variable domain is DTGVSQNPRHKITKRGQNVTFRCDPISEHNRLYWYRQTLGQGPEFLTYFQNEAQLEKSRLLSDRFSAERPKGSFSTLEIQRTEQGDSAMYLCASSLGQGGNTQYFGPGTRLTVL.

The genes are TRBV19 and TRBJ1-2; D perhaps matches TRBD1 (6 bases). The CDR3 has 13 residues. Germline CDR1 reads LNHDA; CDR2 reads SQIVND (reference sequence). V was pared by 3 bases and J by 6 bases, with 11 bases between. CDR3 protein: CASSIRSGDGYTF. Written as DNA, the CDR3 is TGTGCCAGTAGTATTCGTTCAGGGGATGGCTACACCTTC.

The genes are TRBV6-5 and TRBJ2-1; D may match TRBD1 or TRBD2 (5 bases each). The V end was cut by 4 bases, the J end by 2 bases, with 9 bases between. The CDR3 is made up of 14 amino acids. Germline CDR1 reads MNHEY; CDR2 reads SVGAGI. This chain's CDR3 is CASSFGAPYNEQFF. CDR3 DNA sequence: TGTGCCAGCAGTTTCGGGGCTCCCTACAATGAGCAGTTCTTC.

V and J are TRBV24-1 and TRBJ1-2; 8 bases agree with TRBD1. The ends lost 7 bases at V and 4 bases at J; junction bases unmatched: 7. The length of the CDR3 is 14 residues. Germline V gene sequence: CDR1 KGHDR, CDR2 SFDVKD. CDR3 bases: TGTGCCACCAGCCCGGGACAGGTCTTCTATGGCTACACCTTC. Amino acids: CATSPGQVFYGYTF.

Of note for this clone: Other nucleotide sequences in the sample specify the same CDR3. This chain links TRBV24-1 with TRBJ2-3; no reliable D call. V was trimmed by 4 bases and J by 0 bases, leaving 10 bases between them. There are 15 residues in the CDR3. CDR1 and CDR2 (germline): KGHDR, SFDVKD. The CDR3 reads CATSDQTRSTDTQYF. Written as DNA, the CDR3 is TGTGCCACCAGTGACCAAACCAGGAGCACAGATACGCAGTATTTT.

The rearrangement uses TRBV28 and TRBJ1-5, with D tentatively TRBD1 (6 bases). This CDR3 comprises 17 residues. The germline V gene has CDR1 MDHEN and CDR2 SYDVKM. V lost 2 bases, J lost 0 bases, and 14 bases lay in between. In nucleotides, the CDR3 is TGTGCCAGCAGTTTAACCCTCGGGACACATAGCAATCAGCCCCAGCATTTT. Its translation: CASSLTLGTHSNQPQHF.

V usage is TRBV27 and J usage is TRBJ2-7; D is perhaps TRBD1 (5 bases). V lost 5 bases and J lost 0, with 8 bases in between. Looked up from germline, CDR1 is MNHEY and CDR2 is SMNVEV (reference sequence). This CDR3 contains 13 residues. This CDR3 reads CASSLDTSYEQYF. The DNA of the CDR3 is TGTGCCAGCAGTCTGGACACCTCCTACGAGCAGTACTTC.

This clone was seen only a few times. V and J are TRBV14 and TRBJ2-7, with unresolved D. The CDR3 spans 15 residues. Germline V gene sequence: CDR1 SGHDN, CDR2 FVKESK. V gave up 1 base and J gave up 4 bases, with 14 bases separating them. The CDR3 nucleotides read TGTGCCAGCAGCCAAGCGTCTGCTGGTGGGTACGAGCAGTACTTC. Its protein is CASSQASAGGYEQYF.

This chain joins TRBV6-4 and TRBJ1-4, with TRBD1 identical over 8 bases. After removal of 3 bases from V and 3 bases from J, the junction contained 3 bases not matched to a gene. The CDR3 is 15 amino acids. Germline V lookup: CDR1 MRHNA, CDR2 SNTAGT. CDR3 nucleotide sequence: TGTGCCAGCAGTGAGTCAGGGGGCTCTAATGAAAAACTGTTTTTT. Its translation is CASSESGGSNEKLFF.

The V and J genes are TRBV24-1 and TRBJ2-1, with TRBD2 identical over 15 bases. Per germline, CDR1 KGHDR and CDR2 SFDVKD. This CDR3 comprises 14 residues. The ends lost 12 bases at V and 8 bases at J; junction bases unmatched: 7. CDR3 protein: CAAGTSGRPDEQFF. In nucleotides, the CDR3 is TGTGCCGCGGGGACTAGCGGGAGGCCCGATGAGCAGTTCTTC.

This chain links TRBV19 with TRBJ2-3; unclear D gene. Trimming stripped 6 bases from V and 3 bases from J, with 4 bases between. CDR1 and CDR2 from the germline V gene are LNHDA and SQIVND (reference sequence). The CDR3 totals 11 residues. The CDR3 region has the DNA TGTGCCAGTAGCGATACAGATACGCAGTATTTT. It yields the protein CASSDTDTQYF.